These T cell receptor beta chains were read from a single sample in a study of blood T cells in healthy people across ages. MiXCR, run by TCRdb on the 5' RACE reads, gives a single entry per CDR3 protein. The sample comprises about 680,000 distinct CDR3 sequences, approximately 49% of which are singletons, and roughly 34% rests with the top ten. What was sequenced was blood. The source is an older woman in good health. Both conserved end residues are part of each CDR3. The D gene is left open where the match is weak. Some rows mark clone size as missing; the rest say once, few, many or name a class of expanded clone.

J gene: TRBJ2-4
clone size: NA
D gene: NA
V gene: TRBV5-6
CDR3 DNA: TGTGCCAGCGGCGACAGGCCTCAAAACATTCAGTACTTC
CDR3 protein: CASGDRPQNIQYF

J gene: TRBJ2-2
clone size: once
D gene: NA
V gene: TRBV5-1
CDR3 DNA: TGCGCCAGCAGCACAGGACGGAACACCGGGGAGCTGTTTTTT
CDR3 protein: CASSTGRNTGELFF

J gene: TRBJ2-5
clone size: NA
D gene: NA
V gene: TRBV10-3
CDR3 DNA: TGCGCCATCAGTGGGTATGAGATGGGGGAGCAGTACTTC
CDR3 protein: CAISGYEMGEQYF

J gene: TRBJ2-1
clone size: NA
D gene: TRBD1
V gene: TRBV28
CDR3 DNA: TGTGCCAGCAGTGGGACAGGGTGGCAGTCGAGCTCCTACAATGAGCAGTTCTTC
CDR3 protein: CASSGTGWQSSSYNEQFF

J gene: TRBJ1-2
clone size: few
D gene: NA
V gene: TRBV20-1
CDR3 DNA: TGCAGTGCTAGAGATTCGGCGGGTTATGGCTACACCTTC
CDR3 protein: CSARDSAGYGYTF

J gene: TRBJ2-2
clone size: many
D gene: NA
V gene: TRBV3-1
CDR3 DNA: TGTGCCAGCAGCCAAGGCCAGGGCGTCACCGGGGAGCTGTTTTTT
CDR3 protein: CASSQGQGVTGELFF

J gene: TRBJ1-2
clone size: few
D gene: NA
V gene: TRBV7-9
CDR3 DNA: TGTGCCAGCAGCTTAGCTGGGGGGTCTGGCTACACCTTC
CDR3 protein: CASSLAGGSGYTF

J gene: TRBJ2-3
clone size: NA
D gene: TRBD1
V gene: TRBV7-9
CDR3 DNA: TGTGCCAGCAGCTTAACCCCCCTGACAGGGTCTAGCACAGATACGCAGTATTTT
CDR3 protein: CASSLTPLTGSSTDTQYF

J gene: TRBJ1-1
clone size: NA
D gene: NA
V gene: TRBV7-2
CDR3 DNA: TGTGCCAGCAGCACAGACTGGAACACTGAAGCTTTCTTT
CDR3 protein: CASSTDWNTEAFF

J gene: TRBJ2-6
clone size: NA
D gene: NA
V gene: TRBV28
CDR3 DNA: TGTGCCAGCTTCCCACAGGGCTCTGGGGCCAACGTCCTGACTTTC
CDR3 protein: CASFPQGSGANVLTF

J gene: TRBJ1-2
clone size: NA
D gene: NA
V gene: TRBV7-2
CDR3 DNA: TGTGCCAGCAGCTTAGGGGGAATAGGGGATGGCTACACCTTC
CDR3 protein: CASSLGGIGDGYTF

J gene: TRBJ1-4
clone size: NA
D gene: TRBD1
V gene: TRBV20-1
CDR3 DNA: TGCAGTGCTAGTACAATACAGGGGACCCCTAATGAAAAACTGTTTTTT
CDR3 protein: CSASTIQGTPNEKLFF

J gene: TRBJ2-4
clone size: NA
D gene: NA
V gene: TRBV29-1
CDR3 DNA: TGCAGCGTTGAAGATCATCAGGGAAAAAACATTCAGTACTTC
CDR3 protein: CSVEDHQGKNIQYF

J gene: TRBJ1-4
clone size: NA
D gene: TRBD1
V gene: TRBV18
CDR3 DNA: TGTGCCAGCTCACCACCGGGACAGCATCTTGAAAAACTGTTTTTT
CDR3 protein: CASSPPGQHLEKLFF

J gene: TRBJ2-2
clone size: once
D gene: TRBD1
V gene: TRBV24-1
CDR3 DNA: TGTGCCACCAGTGATTTAGGGGCCGATGGGACAGGGGTAGGATGGAACACCGGGGAGCTGTTTTTT
CDR3 protein: CATSDLGADGTGVGWNTGELFF

J gene: TRBJ2-3
clone size: NA
D gene: TRBD1
V gene: TRBV18
CDR3 DNA: TGTGCCAGCTCACCACTGGGGACAGTTGGGGATACGCAGTATTTT
CDR3 protein: CASSPLGTVGDTQYF

J gene: TRBJ1-4
clone size: NA
D gene: TRBD1
V gene: TRBV2
CDR3 DNA: TGTGCCAGCAGGACAGGGCGCACTAATGAAAAACTGTTTTTT
CDR3 protein: CASRTGRTNEKLFF

J gene: TRBJ1-1
clone size: NA
D gene: NA
V gene: TRBV7-2
CDR3 DNA: TGTGCCAGCAGCCCAAAGAGGGGCACTGAAGCTTTCTTT
CDR3 protein: CASSPKRGTEAFF

J gene: TRBJ2-7
clone size: NA
D gene: TRBD1
V gene: TRBV4-3
CDR3 DNA: TGCGCCAGCAGCCAAGATACCAGGGGGCGAAGGGAGCAGTACTTC
CDR3 protein: CASSQDTRGRREQYF

J gene: TRBJ2-7
clone size: NA
D gene: NA
V gene: TRBV6-6
CDR3 DNA: TGTGCCAGCAGCCAACTCCCAGGGGAGCAGTACTTC
CDR3 protein: CASSQLPGEQYF

J gene: TRBJ1-1
clone size: NA
D gene: TRBD1
V gene: TRBV7-9
CDR3 DNA: TGTGCCAGCAGCTTCCCCGACAGGGGCCCTGAAGCTTTCTTT
CDR3 protein: CASSFPDRGPEAFF

J gene: TRBJ1-1
clone size: NA
D gene: NA
V gene: TRBV24-1
CDR3 DNA: TGTGCCACCATGAGACAGGTAGTTATCACTGAAGCTTTCTTT
CDR3 protein: CATMRQVVITEAFF

J gene: TRBJ2-7
clone size: NA
D gene: NA
V gene: TRBV29-1
CDR3 DNA: TGCAGCGTTGGGCGGGACAGAACCTACGAGCAGTACTTC
CDR3 protein: CSVGRDRTYEQYF

J gene: TRBJ2-5
clone size: NA
D gene: NA
V gene: TRBV29-1
CDR3 DNA: TGCAGCGTTGCGCCTAGCGCTTATGAGCAGTACTTC
CDR3 protein: CSVAPSAYEQYF

J gene: TRBJ2-1
clone size: NA
D gene: TRBD2
V gene: TRBV20-1
CDR3 DNA: TGCAGTGCGGCGCCGGGACTAGGTTTAGTTCATGAGCAGTTCTTC
CDR3 protein: CSAAPGLGLVHEQFF

J gene: TRBJ1-2
clone size: NA
D gene: NA
V gene: TRBV15
CDR3 DNA: TGTGCCACCAGCAGAGGGGCAGACTATGGCTACACCTTC
CDR3 protein: CATSRGADYGYTF

J gene: TRBJ2-5
clone size: NA
D gene: TRBD2
V gene: TRBV20-1
CDR3 DNA: TGCAGTGCTAGCGAGACTAGCGGGAGCTGGGGCTACAATGAGCAGTACTTC
CDR3 protein: CSASETSGSWGYNEQYF

J gene: TRBJ1-6
clone size: NA
D gene: TRBD1
V gene: TRBV6-5
CDR3 DNA: TGTGCCAGCACTTCCGGGACAGGGGGTCTTGGGTATAATTCACCCCTCCACTTT
CDR3 protein: CASTSGTGGLGYNSPLHF

J gene: TRBJ2-3
clone size: NA
D gene: NA
V gene: TRBV20-1
CDR3 DNA: TGCAGTGGGGGTCCTAGGATGGATACGCAGTATTTT
CDR3 protein: CSGGPRMDTQYF

J gene: TRBJ2-3
clone size: NA
D gene: NA
V gene: TRBV29-1
CDR3 DNA: TGCAGCGGGACTAGCACAGATACGCAGTATTTT
CDR3 protein: CSGTSTDTQYF

J gene: TRBJ2-7
clone size: NA
D gene: TRBD1
V gene: TRBV19
CDR3 DNA: TGTGCCAGTAGTATACCGGGACAGGCGCACGAGCAGTACTTC
CDR3 protein: CASSIPGQAHEQYF

J gene: TRBJ1-2
clone size: few
D gene: NA
V gene: TRBV2
CDR3 DNA: TGTGCCAGCAGCCAAAGGAGGGCGGACTATGGCTACACCTTC
CDR3 protein: CASSQRRADYGYTF

J gene: TRBJ1-5
clone size: NA
D gene: NA
V gene: TRBV7-2
CDR3 DNA: TGTGCCAGCAGCTTAGCGCAAGGAAATCAGCCCCAGCATTTT
CDR3 protein: CASSLAQGNQPQHF

J gene: TRBJ2-7
clone size: few
D gene: NA
V gene: TRBV27
CDR3 DNA: TGTGCCAGCAGTATTAGTCAGGGCGGAGAGCAGTACTTC
CDR3 protein: CASSISQGGEQYF

J gene: TRBJ2-5
clone size: NA
D gene: TRBD2
V gene: TRBV6-2/TRBV6-3
CDR3 DNA: TGTGCCAGCAGCCCCAGGACTAGCGCCTTACAAGAGACCCAGTACTTC
CDR3 protein: CASSPRTSALQETQYF

J gene: TRBJ1-5
clone size: NA
D gene: TRBD1
V gene: TRBV20-1
CDR3 DNA: TGCAGTGCTAAGGACAGGGGAAATCAGCCCCAGCATTTT
CDR3 protein: CSAKDRGNQPQHF

J gene: TRBJ2-6
clone size: NA
D gene: TRBD1
V gene: TRBV28
CDR3 DNA: TGTGCCAGCAGTAGGACAGGGAGAGGCTCTGGGGCCAACGTCCTGACTTTC
CDR3 protein: CASSRTGRGSGANVLTF

J gene: TRBJ2-1
clone size: few
D gene: NA
V gene: TRBV29-1
CDR3 DNA: TGCAGCGCTGAGGGGACCTACAATGAGCAGTTCTTC
CDR3 protein: CSAEGTYNEQFF

J gene: TRBJ1-1
clone size: NA
D gene: NA
V gene: TRBV6-1
CDR3 DNA: TGTGCCAGCACCCCGGACCTGGCTGAAGCTTTCTTT
CDR3 protein: CASTPDLAEAFF

J gene: TRBJ2-7
clone size: NA
D gene: NA
V gene: TRBV20-1
CDR3 DNA: TGCAGTGCTAGAGTTCCCGGCTTGGGACGGATGAACGGTTACGAGCAGTACTTC
CDR3 protein: CSARVPGLGRMNGYEQYF

J gene: TRBJ2-7
clone size: NA
D gene: NA
V gene: TRBV20-1
CDR3 DNA: TGCAGTGCTGACTATTCCCCCTACGAGCAGTACTTC
CDR3 protein: CSADYSPYEQYF

J gene: TRBJ2-1
clone size: few
D gene: TRBD2
V gene: TRBV6-2/TRBV6-3
CDR3 DNA: TGTGCCAGCAGTTATCCGCTAGCGGGAGGGCAGGACAATGAGCAGTTCTTC
CDR3 protein: CASSYPLAGGQDNEQFF

J gene: TRBJ2-3
clone size: NA
D gene: NA
V gene: TRBV20-1
CDR3 DNA: TGCAGTGCCCCGAGCAGGGGACTTATCACAGATACGCAGTATTTT
CDR3 protein: CSAPSRGLITDTQYF

J gene: TRBJ2-7
clone size: NA
D gene: TRBD1
V gene: TRBV15
CDR3 DNA: TGTGCCACCAGCAGAGCTCGAGGACAGGGCTACGAGCAGTACTTC
CDR3 protein: CATSRARGQGYEQYF

J gene: TRBJ2-5
clone size: few
D gene: NA
V gene: TRBV29-1
CDR3 DNA: TGCAGCGTTAGGGACAATCAAGAGACCCAGTACTTC
CDR3 protein: CSVRDNQETQYF

J gene: TRBJ2-4
clone size: NA
D gene: TRBD2
V gene: TRBV7-3
CDR3 DNA: TGTGCCAGCAGCTTAATGGGACTAGTGTCTGAGCAGTACTTC
CDR3 protein: CASSLMGLVSEQYF

J gene: TRBJ2-5
clone size: few
D gene: TRBD1
V gene: TRBV29-1
CDR3 DNA: TGCAGCGTTTCGCTCCGATTATTTGGGACAGGGAATCAAGAGACCCAGTACTTC
CDR3 protein: CSVSLRLFGTGNQETQYF